This section outlines one T cell receptor beta chain sequence together with its context. The antigen remains undetermined. This sample is drawn from a study of cytomegalovirus exposure and HLA in healthy donors. V gave up 1 base and J gave up 4 bases; unmatched junction bases: 6. Germline V gene data show CDR1 as LNHDA and CDR2 as SQIVND (reference sequence). The CDR3 is 15 amino acids. All the people who gave samples were healthy bone marrow donors. The study ran its PCR with 60 Vbeta and 13 Jbeta primers. TCRdb's copy holds only in-frame clones and misses some; the assay was immunoSEQ multiplex PCR. The sample lists some 170,000 clones, more than 80% seen once, with 1.5% to 2% in the top ten. Study-level points and caveats: In a later analysis, specific HLA alleles were associated with about 18,000 TCR beta sequences at a 0.05 false discovery rate. When analyzed later, a missense DCLRE1C variant was found to be linked to TCR beta V- and J-gene trimming. It was only CMV serostatus that was available as immune exposure information.

The chain links TRBV19 to TRBJ1-2; TRBD1 agrees at 7 bases. Sequenced material: PBMCs. This TCR came from a woman aged 18-29 years in good health and CMV-seronegative. The chain's CDR3 is CASSIGTGVSYGYTF. CDR3 nucleotides: TGTGCCAGTAGTATAGGCACAGGGGTAAGCTATGGCTACACCTTC.